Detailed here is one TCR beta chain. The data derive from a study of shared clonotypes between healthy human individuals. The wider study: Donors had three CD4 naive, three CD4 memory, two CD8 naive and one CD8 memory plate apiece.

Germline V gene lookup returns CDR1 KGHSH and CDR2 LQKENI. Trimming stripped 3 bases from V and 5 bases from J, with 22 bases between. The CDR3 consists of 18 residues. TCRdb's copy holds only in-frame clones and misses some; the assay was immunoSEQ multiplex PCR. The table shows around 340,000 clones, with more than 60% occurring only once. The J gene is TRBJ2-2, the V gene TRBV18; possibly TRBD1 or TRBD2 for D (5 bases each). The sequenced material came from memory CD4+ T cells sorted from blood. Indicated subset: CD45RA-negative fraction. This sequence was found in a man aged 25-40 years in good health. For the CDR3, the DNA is TGTGCCAGCTCACCCCTCCCCGGGACGCCCTGGAGTACCGGGGAGCTGTTTTTT. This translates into CASSPLPGTPWSTGELFF.